The 8 T cell receptor beta chains below were found in one sample sequenced in a study of blood T cell repertoires in COVID-19. Some clones are missing from TCRdb's copy, which holds only in-frame ones; the method was immunoSEQ multiplex PCR. The sample has about 180,000 clones; around 90% are singletons. Sequencing used PBMCs or T cells enriched from blood (not recorded which). The receptors shown here come from a woman younger than 30 who had recovered from COVID-19.

This chain joins TRBV11-3 and TRBJ2-2; 8 bases are shared with TRBD1. Losses at the gene ends were 2 bases for V and 3 bases for J; bases not matched to a gene: 14. The CDR3 covers 19 residues. The germline V gene has CDR1 SGHNT and CDR2 YENEEA. The CDR3 loop is CASSLFSPAAGGDTGELFF. Here the CDR3 DNA reads TGTGCCAGCAGCTTATTTTCTCCCGCCGCAGGGGGCGACACCGGGGAGCTGTTTTTT.

The V gene is TRBV30, the J gene TRBJ2-5; 11 nucleotides line up with TRBD2. This CDR3 spans 14 amino acids. After removal of 3 bases from V and 3 bases from J, the junction contained 3 bases not matched to a gene. Germline CDR1 reads GTSNPN; CDR2 reads SVGIG (reference sequence). The CDR3 DNA follows: TGTGCCTGGAGCTCGGGACTAGCGGAAGAGACCCAGTACTTC. Residues: CAWSSGLAEETQYF.

The CDR3 sequence is CASSLSPRGYTF. The CDR3 bases are TGTGCCAGCAGTTTATCGCCCCGGGGCTACACCTTC. This chain connects TRBV28 to TRBJ1-2; D call uncertain. This CDR3 comprises 12 residues. CDR1 and CDR2 from the germline V gene are MDHEN and SYDVKM. Deletions cut 1 base from V and 8 bases from J, with 8 bases between.

The J gene is TRBJ1-3, the V gene TRBV30, with D perhaps matching TRBD1 (6 bases). The germline V gene has CDR1 GTSNPN and CDR2 SVGIG (reference sequence). Trimming left V 4 bases short and J 4 bases short, with 11 bases between. The CDR3 extends over 13 amino acids. CDR3 in amino acids: CAWIPGAGNTIYF. CDR3 nucleotide sequence: TGTGCCTGGATCCCAGGGGCCGGAAACACCATATATTTT.

The chain combines TRBV10-3 with TRBJ1-1; 8 bases are a match to TRBD1. CDR3 size: 15 residues. Germline lookup yields CDR1 ENHRY and CDR2 SYGVKD. V shed 3 bases and J 2 bases; nucleotides not matched to a gene: 5. This CDR3 reads CAISELDRGNTEAFF. In DNA form, the CDR3 reads TGTGCCATCAGTGAACTCGACAGGGGAAACACTGAAGCTTTCTTT.

The chain's CDR3 is CASSEAFRATESSGANVLTF. The CDR3 DNA is TGTGCCAGCAGTGAAGCGTTCAGGGCTACAGAAAGCTCTGGGGCCAACGTCCTGACTTTC. The gene calls are TRBV2 and TRBJ2-6, with a weak D call TRBD1 (5 bases). Germline-derived CDR1 and CDR2 are SNHLY and FYNNEI. Trimming removed 0 bases at V and 0 bases at J, with 18 bases between. There are 20 residues in the CDR3.

V and J are TRBV9 and TRBJ2-1, with 14 bases identical to TRBD2. The V segment lost 1 base and the J segment 7 bases; nucleotides outside the gene matches: 7. Germline V gene sequence: CDR1 SGDLS, CDR2 YYNGEE. This CDR3 contains 17 residues. This chain's CDR3 is CASSVFSGTSGRNEQFF. The CDR3 region has the DNA TGTGCCAGCAGCGTATTTTCCGGGACTAGCGGGAGAAATGAGCAGTTCTTC.

The chain couples TRBV3-1 (or the pseudogene TRBV3-2) to TRBJ1-2; 11 bases agree with TRBD1. Losses at the gene ends were 4 bases for V and 3 bases for J; bases not matched to a gene: 10. Germline V CDR1 and CDR2: LGHDT, YNNKEL (reference sequence). The CDR3 is 17 residues long. Written as DNA, the CDR3 is TGTGCCAGCAGCCGACGCCGGGACAGGGGGTACGACTATGGCTACACCTTC. Encoded protein: CASSRRRDRGYDYGYTF.